One and the same sample provided the 8 T cell receptor beta chains below, sequenced in a study of blood T cell repertoires in COVID-19. Using immunoSEQ multiplex PCR, the repertoire was profiled, and TCRdb retains in-frame clones only, with some absent. The sample lists about 260,000 clones; 75% to 90% were seen once. The specimen sequenced was peripheral blood. The receptors were gathered from an older woman with COVID-19, enrolled during active disease.

V usage is TRBV3-1 (or the pseudogene TRBV3-2) and J usage is TRBJ1-1, with D possibly TRBD1 on 5 matching bases. CDR1 is LGHDT and CDR2 is YNNKEL in the germline V gene (reference sequence). The CDR3 loop spans 16 amino acids. V was shortened by 1 base and J by 2 bases, with 14 bases between the two germline ends. The CDR3 DNA follows: TGTGCCAGCAGCCAAGGGTCCGACAGCTCAAACACTGAAGCTTTCTTT. Protein sequence: CASSQGSDSSNTEAFF.

The rearrangement joins TRBV6-5 to TRBJ1-1; a weak D match, TRBD1 (6 bases). The CDR3 is made up of 12 amino acids. Trimming took off 7 bases at V and 3 bases at J, with 9 bases between the two ends. In germline, CDR1 is MNHEY, CDR2 SVGAGI. This CDR3 reads CASKQGYTEAFF. CDR3 nucleotide sequence: TGTGCCAGCAAACAGGGTTACACTGAAGCTTTCTTT.

The chain employs TRBV19 and TRBJ2-2, with D possibly being TRBD2 (6 bases). This CDR3 has 13 amino acids. Trimming cost V 3 bases and J 6 bases, with 8 bases left between them. Germline V lookup: CDR1 LNHDA, CDR2 SQIVND (reference sequence). The CDR3 coding sequence is TGTGCCAGTAGTATTCCGGGGGCCGGGGAGCTGTTTTTT. Its translation is CASSIPGAGELFF. Full variable domain (outside the CDR3, taken from reference TRBV19 and TRBJ2-2): DGGITQSPKYLFRKEGQNVTLSCEQNLNHDAMYWYRQDPGQGLRLIYYSQIVNDFQKGDIAEGYSVSREKKESFPLTVTSAQKNPTAFYLCASSIPGAGELFFGEGSRLTVL.

J is TRBJ1-1 and V is TRBV19, with TRBD1 identical over 11 bases. The V gene end was trimmed by 4 bases and the J gene end by 4 bases; junction bases not matched to a gene: 5. This CDR3 region has 15 residues. CDR1 and CDR2 (germline): LNHDA, SQIVND (reference sequence). DNA for the CDR3: TGTGCCAGTAGTAAATCCGGGACAGGGGGCACTGAAGCTTTCTTT. Translation gives CASSKSGTGGTEAFF.

The V gene is TRBV9, the J gene TRBJ2-6, with 10 bases identical to TRBD1. The CDR3 spans 17 residues. Germline lookup yields CDR1 SGDLS and CDR2 YYNGEE. The V gene end was trimmed by 3 bases and the J gene end by 1 base; junction bases not matched to a gene: 4. DNA for the CDR3: TGTGCCAGCAGCGGGAGGACAGGGGGATCTGGGGCCAACGTCCTGACTTTC. It yields the protein CASSGRTGGSGANVLTF.

The chain employs TRBV15 and TRBJ2-1; 8 nucleotides line up with TRBD1. Trimming cost V 1 base and J 6 bases; bases outside gene matches: 2. In germline, CDR1 is LNHNV, CDR2 YYDKDF (reference sequence). The length of the CDR3 is 14 residues. DNA of the CDR3: TGTGCCACCAGCAGAGGAGACAGGGGCAATGAGCAGTTCTTC. The encoded protein is CATSRGDRGNEQFF.

This chain connects TRBV2 to TRBJ2-2, with D possibly being TRBD1 (6 bases). This CDR3 is 13 amino acids long. The germline V and J ends were trimmed by 6 bases and 8 bases, with 13 bases remaining between them. Germline values: CDR1 SNHLY, CDR2 FYNNEI. The CDR3 sequence: CASRGTGMGELFF. The CDR3 region has the DNA TGTGCCAGCAGGGGTACAGGGATGGGGGAGCTGTTTTTT.

The V call is TRBV6-4, the J call TRBJ2-1; weak D call: TRBD2 (5 bases). V was clipped by 2 bases and J by 9 bases, with 14 bases between them. The length of the CDR3 is 14 residues. Germline V gene data show CDR1 as MRHNA and CDR2 as SNTAGT. In nucleotides, the CDR3 is TGTGCCAGCAGTGACGCGCACGGGGTTGGTGAGCAGTTCTTC. It encodes CASSDAHGVGEQFF.